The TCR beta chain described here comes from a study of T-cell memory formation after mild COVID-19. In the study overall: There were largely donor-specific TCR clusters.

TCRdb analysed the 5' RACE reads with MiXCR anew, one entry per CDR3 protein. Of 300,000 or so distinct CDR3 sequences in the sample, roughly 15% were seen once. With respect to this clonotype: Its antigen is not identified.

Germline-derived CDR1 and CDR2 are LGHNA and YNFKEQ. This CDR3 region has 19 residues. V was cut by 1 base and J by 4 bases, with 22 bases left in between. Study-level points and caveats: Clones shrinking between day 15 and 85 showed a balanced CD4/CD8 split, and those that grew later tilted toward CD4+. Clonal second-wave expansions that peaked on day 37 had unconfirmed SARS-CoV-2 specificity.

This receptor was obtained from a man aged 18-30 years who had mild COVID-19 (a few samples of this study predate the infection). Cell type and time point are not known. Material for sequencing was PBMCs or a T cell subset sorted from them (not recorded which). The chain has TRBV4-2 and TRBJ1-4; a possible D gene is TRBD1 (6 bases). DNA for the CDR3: TGTGCCAGCAGCCAAGGATATGCAGAGGGGCGGACAGTTAATGAAAAACTGTTTTTT. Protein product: CASSQGYAEGRTVNEKLFF.